Below are 6 T cell receptor beta chains sequenced from a single sample in a study of response to subunit inactivated influenza vaccine listed by TCRdb under 2018. The library relied on RT-PCR. TCRdb names Illumina HiSeq 2500 as the instrument used. TCRdb redid the processing of the public reads, applying fastp at Q25 and MiXCR, and retained in-frame beta chains. Identical CDR3 proteins give one entry, which carries the most common genes and DNA. A total of about 480,000 distinct CDR3 sequences appear in this sample, approximately 11% of them only once. Clones ranked in the top ten supply more than 10% of the sample. The time point label here, explained by the study, means: more than 35 days after influenza vaccine administration. The specimen comprised PBMCs from blood, sampled 45 days after vaccination. These receptor sequences come from a man aged 50 to 60 who received an inactivated influenza vaccine. Donor details come from another sample of the same person, matched by shared clones.

The sample holds a few counts of this clonotype. This sequence joins TRBV6-5 and TRBJ2-3, with D perhaps being TRBD1 or TRBD2 (5 bases each). This CDR3 region has 19 residues. V was trimmed by 2 bases and J by 0 bases, leaving 21 bases between them. Germline CDR1 MNHEY, CDR2 SVGAGI. CDR3 sequence reads: CASSYEWGMERASTDTQYF. DNA of the CDR3: TGTGCCAGCAGTTACGAGTGGGGGATGGAGAGGGCTAGCACAGATACGCAGTATTTT.

In its sample, this clonotype was seen many times. The chain is built from TRBV12-3 or TRBV12-4 and TRBJ2-3, with 9 bases lining up with TRBD1. The V gene end was trimmed by 6 bases and the J gene end by 6 bases; junction bases not matched to a gene: 25. This CDR3 is built from 20 residues. The CDR3 DNA is TGTGCCAGCAGACTATCCTGGGTGGCCTACTCGGGACAGGGTTTGGATACGCAGTATTTT. Translation: CASRLSWVAYSGQGLDTQYF.

This clonotype came up a few times. One end of the junction is discordant with germline, which a read error may explain. The chain is built from TRBV20-1 and TRBJ2-7; 12 bases align to TRBD2. The germline V gene encodes CDR1 DFQATT and CDR2 SNEGSKA (reference sequence). The CDR3 runs 16 residues. CDR3 nucleotide sequence: TGCGGTGCCAACAGACTAGCGGGAGCCCTCTCCTACGAGCAGTACTTC. Protein product: CGANRLAGALSYEQYF.

V gene TRBV4-2 combines with J gene TRBJ2-2; D possibly corresponds to TRBD2 (6 bases). The V end was cut by 7 bases, the J end by 2 bases, with 14 bases between. The CDR3 contains 15 residues. Germline V gene sequence: CDR1 LGHNA, CDR2 YNFKEQ. This chain's CDR3 is CASTLGGLNTGELFF. The CDR3 DNA follows: TGTGCCAGCACTCTCGGGGGTCTTAACACCGGGGAGCTGTTTTTT.

The sample holds a few counts of this clonotype. The chain recombines TRBV18 with TRBJ2-5; 8 bases fit TRBD2. The CDR3 runs to 15 residues. Trimming at V came to 3 bases and at J to 5 bases, leaving 8 bases not matched to a gene. The germline CDR1 and CDR2 sequences are KGHSH and LQKENI. The CDR3 loop is CASSPLGLAGETQYF. CDR3 sequence (DNA): TGTGCCAGCTCACCTCTAGGACTAGCCGGCGAGACCCAGTACTTC.

This chain links TRBV15 with TRBJ2-5; 10 nucleotides match TRBD1. The CDR3 is 16 amino acids. J gave up 2 bases and V 3 bases, and 6 bases lay outside the gene matches. Germline V gene lookup returns CDR1 LNHNV and CDR2 YYDKDF (reference sequence). The CDR3 loop is CATSRTGGFLQETQYF. The CDR3 DNA sequence: TGTGCCACCAGCAGGACAGGGGGCTTTCTGCAAGAGACCCAGTACTTC.